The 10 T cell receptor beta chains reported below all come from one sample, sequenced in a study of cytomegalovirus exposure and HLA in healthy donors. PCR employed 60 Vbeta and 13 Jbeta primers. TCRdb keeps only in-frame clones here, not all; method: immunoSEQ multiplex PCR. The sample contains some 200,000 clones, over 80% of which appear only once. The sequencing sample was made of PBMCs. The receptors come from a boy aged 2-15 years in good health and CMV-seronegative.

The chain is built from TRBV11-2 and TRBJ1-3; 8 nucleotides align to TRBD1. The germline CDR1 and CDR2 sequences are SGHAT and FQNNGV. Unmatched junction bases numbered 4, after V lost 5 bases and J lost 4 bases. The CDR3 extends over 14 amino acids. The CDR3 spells CASSRDRQGNTIYF. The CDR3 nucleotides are TGTGCCAGCAGCCGGGACAGGCAAGGAAACACCATATATTTT.

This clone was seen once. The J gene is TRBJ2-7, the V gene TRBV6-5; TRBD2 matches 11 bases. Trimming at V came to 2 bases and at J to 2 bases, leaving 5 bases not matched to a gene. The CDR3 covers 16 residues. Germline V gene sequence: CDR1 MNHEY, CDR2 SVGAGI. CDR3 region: CASSYDMGLAAYEQYF. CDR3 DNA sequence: TGTGCCAGCAGTTACGACATGGGACTAGCGGCCTACGAGCAGTACTTC.

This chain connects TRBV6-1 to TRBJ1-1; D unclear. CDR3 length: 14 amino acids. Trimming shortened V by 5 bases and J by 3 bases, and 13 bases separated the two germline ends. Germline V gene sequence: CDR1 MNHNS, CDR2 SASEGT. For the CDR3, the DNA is TGTGCCAGCAGTAAATACGGGGTGGACACTGAAGCTTTCTTT. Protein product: CASSKYGVDTEAFF.

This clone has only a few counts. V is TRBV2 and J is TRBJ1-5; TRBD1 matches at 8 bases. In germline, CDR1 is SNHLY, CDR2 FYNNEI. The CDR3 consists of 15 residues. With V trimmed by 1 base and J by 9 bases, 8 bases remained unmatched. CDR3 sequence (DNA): TGTGCCAGCAGTGAAGGGAGGACAGGGAATAGGCCCCAGCATTTT. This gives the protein CASSEGRTGNRPQHF.

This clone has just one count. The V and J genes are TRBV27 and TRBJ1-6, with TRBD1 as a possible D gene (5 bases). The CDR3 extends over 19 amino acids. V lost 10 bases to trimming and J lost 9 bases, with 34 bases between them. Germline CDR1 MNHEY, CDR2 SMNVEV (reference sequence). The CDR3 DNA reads TGTGCCAACGGGGGGGACCTCGACAGAACTCTAAGCCTTTGTTCACCCCTCCACTTT. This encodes CANGGDLDRTLSLCSPLHF.

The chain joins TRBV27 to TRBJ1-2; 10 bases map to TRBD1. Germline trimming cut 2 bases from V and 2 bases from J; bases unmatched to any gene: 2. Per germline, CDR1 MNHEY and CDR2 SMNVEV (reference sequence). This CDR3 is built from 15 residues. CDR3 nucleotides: TGTGCCAGCAGTTTACGACAGGGGGCGAACTATGGCTACACCTTC. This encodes CASSLRQGANYGYTF.

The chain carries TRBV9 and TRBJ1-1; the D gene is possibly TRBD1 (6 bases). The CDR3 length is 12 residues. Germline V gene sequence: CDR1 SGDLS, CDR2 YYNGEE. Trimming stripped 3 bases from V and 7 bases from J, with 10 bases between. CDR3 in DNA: TGTGCCAGCAGCGAACAGGGCCGTGAAGCTTTCTTT. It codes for CASSEQGREAFF.

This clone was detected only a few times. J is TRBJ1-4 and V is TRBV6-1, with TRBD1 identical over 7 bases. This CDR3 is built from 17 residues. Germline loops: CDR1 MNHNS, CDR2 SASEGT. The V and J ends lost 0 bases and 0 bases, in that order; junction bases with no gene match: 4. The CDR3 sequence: CASSEARQGSTNEKLFF. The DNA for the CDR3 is TGTGCCAGCAGTGAAGCCCGACAGGGTTCAACTAATGAAAAACTGTTTTTT.

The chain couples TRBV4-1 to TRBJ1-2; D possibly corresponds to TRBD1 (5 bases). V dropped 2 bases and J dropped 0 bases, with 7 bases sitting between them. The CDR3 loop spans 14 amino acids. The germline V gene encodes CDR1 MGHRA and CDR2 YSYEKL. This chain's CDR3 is CASSQWGANYGYTF. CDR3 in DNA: TGCGCCAGCAGCCAATGGGGGGCTAACTATGGCTACACCTTC.

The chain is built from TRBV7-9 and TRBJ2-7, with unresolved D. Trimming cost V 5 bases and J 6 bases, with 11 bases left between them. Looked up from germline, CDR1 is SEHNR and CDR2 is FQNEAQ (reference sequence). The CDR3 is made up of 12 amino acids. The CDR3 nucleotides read TGTGCCAGCAGCCTGATAGCTGGCGAGCAGTACTTC. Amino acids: CASSLIAGEQYF.